This T cell receptor beta chain was sequenced during a study of blood T cells in healthy people across ages. General study points: A roughly linear age-dependent decrease characterized TCR beta diversity per million T cells.

Concerning this clonotype itself: Antigen specificity is unknown.

Trimming shortened V by 6 bases and J by 0 bases, and 14 bases separated the two germline ends. The germline V gene encodes CDR1 MDHEN and CDR2 SYDVKM. The CDR3 is made up of 15 amino acids. Alongside a J-beta primer mix, a sample-barcoded 5' primer served in a second PCR lasting about 7 to 12 cycles. TCRdb ran MiXCR on the 5' RACE reads and lists one entry per CDR3 protein. The sample has around 1,700,000 distinct CDR3 sequences; 28% are singletons. The rearrangement uses TRBV28 and TRBJ1-2; possible D gene TRBD1, 5 bases. What was sequenced was blood. The receptor was isolated from a woman in her twenties or thirties in good health. The CDR3 DNA sequence: TGTGCCAGCAGATCCGAGGGGCAGGCTAACTATGGCTACACCTTC. This translates into CASRSEGQANYGYTF.